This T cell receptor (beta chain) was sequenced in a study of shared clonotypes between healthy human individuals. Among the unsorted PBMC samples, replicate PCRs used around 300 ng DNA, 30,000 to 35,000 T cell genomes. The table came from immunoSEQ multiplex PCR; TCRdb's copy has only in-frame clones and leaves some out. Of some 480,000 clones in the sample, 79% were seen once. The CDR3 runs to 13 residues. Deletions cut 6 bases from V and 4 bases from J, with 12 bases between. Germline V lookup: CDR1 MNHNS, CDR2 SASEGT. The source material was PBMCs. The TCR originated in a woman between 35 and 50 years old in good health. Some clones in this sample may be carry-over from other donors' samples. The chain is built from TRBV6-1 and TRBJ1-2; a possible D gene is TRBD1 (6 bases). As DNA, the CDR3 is TGTGCCAGCAGAGCAGGGGAGGGCTATGGCTACACCTTC. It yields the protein CASRAGEGYGYTF.